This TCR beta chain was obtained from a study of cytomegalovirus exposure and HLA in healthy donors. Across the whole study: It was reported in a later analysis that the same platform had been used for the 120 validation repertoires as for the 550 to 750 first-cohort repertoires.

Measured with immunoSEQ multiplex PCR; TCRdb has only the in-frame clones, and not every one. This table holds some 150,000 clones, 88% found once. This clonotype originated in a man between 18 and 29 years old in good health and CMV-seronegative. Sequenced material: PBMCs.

The CDR3 bases are TGTGCCAGCAGTGAAGGGACACTGATCAATCAGCCCCAGCATTTT. Its protein is CASSEGTLINQPQHF. The chain combines TRBV2 with TRBJ1-5; D might be TRBD1 (5 bases). Trimming cost V 1 base and J 3 bases, with 10 bases left between them. This CDR3 is built from 15 residues. Germline assignment: CDR1 SNHLY and CDR2 FYNNEI.